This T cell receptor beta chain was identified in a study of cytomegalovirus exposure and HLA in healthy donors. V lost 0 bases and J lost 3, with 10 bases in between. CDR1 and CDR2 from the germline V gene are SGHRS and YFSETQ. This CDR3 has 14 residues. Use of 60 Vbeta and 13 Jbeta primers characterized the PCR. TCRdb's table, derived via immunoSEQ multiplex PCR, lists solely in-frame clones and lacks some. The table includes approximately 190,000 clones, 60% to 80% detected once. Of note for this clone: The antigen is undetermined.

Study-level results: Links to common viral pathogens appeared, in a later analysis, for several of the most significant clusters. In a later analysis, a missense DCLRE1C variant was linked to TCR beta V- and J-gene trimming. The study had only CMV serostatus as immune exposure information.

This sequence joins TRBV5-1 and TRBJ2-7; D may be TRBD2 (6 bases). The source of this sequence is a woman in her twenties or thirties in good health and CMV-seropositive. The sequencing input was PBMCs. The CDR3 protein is CASSLAPGGYEQYF. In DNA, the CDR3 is TGCGCCAGCAGCTTGGCCCCCGGGGGCTACGAGCAGTACTTC.